Sequencing of this T cell receptor (beta chain) was carried out in a study of CD8+CD57+ T cells in acquired aplastic anemia. The TCR beta profiling, which covered VDJ combination and CDR3 sequence, was carried out using genomic DNA as the template. One entry per CDR3 protein, called by TCRdb with MiXCR from the reads. The sample has about 170,000 distinct CDR3 sequences; 45% to 55% are singletons. General study results and limits: Some 27 CD8+ CDR3 sequences were shared between patients and controls.

This clonotype was counted between two and nine times. Its antigen is not identified. Patients chosen for sequencing had shown CD8+CD57+ cell expansion by flow cytometry. This TCR came from a human donor with aplastic anemia. The sequenced sample was sorted CD4+, CD8+, or CD8+CD57+ T cells (not recorded which) from PBMCs.

CDR3 residues: CASSFRGYLYEQYF. DNA for the CDR3: TGTGCCAGCAGTTTTCGCGGTTACCTCTACGAGCAGTACTTC. The V call is TRBV27, the J call TRBJ2-7; no clear D gene. The V gene's germline CDR1 is MNHEY and CDR2 SMNVEV (reference sequence). The CDR3 covers 14 residues. Trimming shortened V by 3 bases and J by 3 bases, and 12 bases separated the two germline ends.